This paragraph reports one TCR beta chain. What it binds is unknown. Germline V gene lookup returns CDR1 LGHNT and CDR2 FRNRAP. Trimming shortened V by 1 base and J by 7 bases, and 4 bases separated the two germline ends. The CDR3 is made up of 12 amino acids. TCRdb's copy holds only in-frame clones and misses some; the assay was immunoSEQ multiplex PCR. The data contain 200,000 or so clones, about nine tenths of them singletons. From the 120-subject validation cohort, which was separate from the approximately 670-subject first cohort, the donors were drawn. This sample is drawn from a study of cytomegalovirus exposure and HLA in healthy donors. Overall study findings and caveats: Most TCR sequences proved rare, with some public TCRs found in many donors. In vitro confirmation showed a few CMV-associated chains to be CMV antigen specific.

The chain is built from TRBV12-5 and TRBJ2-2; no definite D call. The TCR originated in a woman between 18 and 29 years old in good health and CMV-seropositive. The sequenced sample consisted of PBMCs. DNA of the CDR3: TGTGCTAGTGGTTTGGGGAGCGGGGAGCTGTTTTTT. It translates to CASGLGSGELFF.